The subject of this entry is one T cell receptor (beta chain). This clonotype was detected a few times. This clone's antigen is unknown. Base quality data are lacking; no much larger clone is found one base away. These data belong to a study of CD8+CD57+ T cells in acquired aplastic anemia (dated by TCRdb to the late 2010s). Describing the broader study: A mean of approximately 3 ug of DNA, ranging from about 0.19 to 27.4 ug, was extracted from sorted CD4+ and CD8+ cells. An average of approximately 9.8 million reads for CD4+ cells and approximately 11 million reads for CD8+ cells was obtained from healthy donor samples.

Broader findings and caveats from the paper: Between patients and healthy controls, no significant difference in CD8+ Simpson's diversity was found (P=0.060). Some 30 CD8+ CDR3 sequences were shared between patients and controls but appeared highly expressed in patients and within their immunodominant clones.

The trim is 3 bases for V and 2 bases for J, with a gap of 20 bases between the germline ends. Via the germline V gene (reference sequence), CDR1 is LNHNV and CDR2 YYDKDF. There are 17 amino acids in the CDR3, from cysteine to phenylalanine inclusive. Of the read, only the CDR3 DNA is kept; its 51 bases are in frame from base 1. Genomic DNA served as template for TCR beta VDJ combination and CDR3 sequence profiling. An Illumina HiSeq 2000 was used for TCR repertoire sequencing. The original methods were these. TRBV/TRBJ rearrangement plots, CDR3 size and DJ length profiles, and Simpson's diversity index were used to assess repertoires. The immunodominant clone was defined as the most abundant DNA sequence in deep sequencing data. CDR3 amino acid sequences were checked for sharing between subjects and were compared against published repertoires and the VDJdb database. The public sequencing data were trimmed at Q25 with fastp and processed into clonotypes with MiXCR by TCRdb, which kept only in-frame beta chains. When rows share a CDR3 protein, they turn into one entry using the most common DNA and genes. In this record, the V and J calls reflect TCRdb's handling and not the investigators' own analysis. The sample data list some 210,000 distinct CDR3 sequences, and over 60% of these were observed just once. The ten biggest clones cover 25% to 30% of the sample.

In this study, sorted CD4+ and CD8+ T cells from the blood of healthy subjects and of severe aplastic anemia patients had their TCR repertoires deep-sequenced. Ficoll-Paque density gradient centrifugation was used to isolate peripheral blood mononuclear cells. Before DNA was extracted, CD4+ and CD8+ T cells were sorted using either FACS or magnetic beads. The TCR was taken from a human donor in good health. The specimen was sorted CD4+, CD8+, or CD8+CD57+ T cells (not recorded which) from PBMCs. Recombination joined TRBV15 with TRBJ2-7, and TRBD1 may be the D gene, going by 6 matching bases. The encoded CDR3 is CATSRSLTETGAYEQYF. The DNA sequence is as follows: TGTGCCACCAGCAGGAGCCTTACCGAGACAGGAGCCTACGAGCAGTACTTC. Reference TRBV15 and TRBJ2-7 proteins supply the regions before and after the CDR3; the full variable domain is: DAMVIQNPRYQVTQFGKPVTLSCSQTLNHNVMYWYQQKSSQAPKLLFHYYDKDFNNEADTPDNFQSRRPNTSFCFLDIRSPGLGDTAMYLCATSRSLTETGAYEQYFGPGTRLTVT.